This T cell receptor beta chain originates from a study of cytotoxic CD8 clonotypes in ibrutinib-treated CLL. Study overall: After treatment lasting a median roughly 12 months, range 6 to 36, response samples were collected. Samples yielded averages of 200,000 to 300,000 productive templates and 90,000 to 95,000 productive rearrangements.

CDR3 length: 17 amino acids. Germline CDR1 LNHDA, CDR2 SQIVND (reference sequence). Losses at the gene ends were 0 bases for V and 5 bases for J; bases not matched to a gene: 10. Study-wide findings and caveats: Clonality (at baseline) was higher than in age-matched healthy donors and tracked circulating CD8+ T-cell counts.

Measured with immunoSEQ multiplex PCR; TCRdb has only the in-frame clones, and not every one. The sample lists about 140,000 clones; about 84% were seen once. For this clone: Antigen: not known.

The rearrangement joins TRBV19 to TRBJ2-7; TRBD1 matches at 10 bases. This clonotype originated in a human donor with chronic lymphocytic leukemia. Here the sequenced sample was PBMCs, taken after 36 months of ibrutinib treatment. The CDR3 sequence: CASSIEAGTGVRNEQYF. CDR3 coding DNA: TGTGCCAGTAGTATAGAGGCCGGGACAGGGGTCCGCAACGAGCAGTACTTC.